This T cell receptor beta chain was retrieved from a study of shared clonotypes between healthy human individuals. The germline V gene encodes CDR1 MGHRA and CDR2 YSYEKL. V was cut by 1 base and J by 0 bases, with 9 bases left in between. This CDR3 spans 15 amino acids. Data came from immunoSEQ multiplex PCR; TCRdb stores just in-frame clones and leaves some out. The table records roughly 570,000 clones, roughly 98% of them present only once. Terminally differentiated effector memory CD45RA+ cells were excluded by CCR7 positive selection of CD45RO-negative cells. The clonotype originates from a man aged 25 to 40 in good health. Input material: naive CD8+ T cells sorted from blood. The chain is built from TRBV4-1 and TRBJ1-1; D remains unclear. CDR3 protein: CASSQGKALNTEAFF. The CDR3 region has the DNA TGCGCCAGCAGCCAAGGAAAGGCCTTGAACACTGAAGCTTTCTTT.